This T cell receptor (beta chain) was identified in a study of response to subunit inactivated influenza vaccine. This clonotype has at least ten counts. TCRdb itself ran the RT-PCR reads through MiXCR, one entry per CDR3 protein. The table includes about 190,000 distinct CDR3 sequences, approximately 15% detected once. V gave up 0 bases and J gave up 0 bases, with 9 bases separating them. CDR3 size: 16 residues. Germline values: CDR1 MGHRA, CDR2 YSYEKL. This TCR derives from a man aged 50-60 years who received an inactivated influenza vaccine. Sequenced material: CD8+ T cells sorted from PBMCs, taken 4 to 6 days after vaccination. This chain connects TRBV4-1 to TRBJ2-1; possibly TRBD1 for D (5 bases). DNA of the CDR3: TGCGCCAGCAGCCAAGACAGGGTCGCCTCCTACAATGAGCAGTTCTTC. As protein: CASSQDRVASYNEQFF.